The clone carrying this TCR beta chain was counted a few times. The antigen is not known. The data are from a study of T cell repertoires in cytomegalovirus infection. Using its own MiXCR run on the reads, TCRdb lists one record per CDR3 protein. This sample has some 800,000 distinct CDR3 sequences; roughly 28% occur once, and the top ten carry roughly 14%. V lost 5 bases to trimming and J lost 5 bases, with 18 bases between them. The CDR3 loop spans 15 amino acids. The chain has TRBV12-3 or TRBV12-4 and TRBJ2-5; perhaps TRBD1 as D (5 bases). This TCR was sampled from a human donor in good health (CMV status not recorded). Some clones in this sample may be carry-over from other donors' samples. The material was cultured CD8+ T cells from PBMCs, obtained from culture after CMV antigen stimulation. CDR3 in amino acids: CASSQGPSAGETQYF. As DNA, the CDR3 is TGTGCCAGCAGTCAAGGACCCTCGGCAGGGGAGACCCAGTACTTC.